Each of the 14 T cell receptor beta chains below was sequenced from the same sample in a study of beta chain features in type 1 diabetes. Study results and caveats: Among patients with Type 1 diabetes, TCRB CDR3s were moderately but significantly shorter in every one of the four CD4+ subsets.

The study reverse transcribed the entire isolated RNA, so it sequenced expressed TCRB transcripts. The assay was immunoSEQ multiplex PCR, and TCRdb's table has in-frame clones only and misses some. The data contain about 340,000 clones, about 13% of them singletons. Their specific antigens are unknown. The specimen sequenced was naive CD4+ T cells from blood. The receptors derive from a woman aged 18-29 years with type 1 diabetes.

The V and J genes are TRBV7-9 and TRBJ2-1; TRBD1 might be the D (5 bases). The CDR3 is 14 amino acids. Looked up from germline, CDR1 is SEHNR and CDR2 is FQNEAQ (reference sequence). Trimming stripped 1 base from V and 8 bases from J, with 12 bases between. CDR3 DNA sequence: TGTGCCAGCAGCTTAGGGCAGGGCCGTGATGAGCAGTTCTTC. Its protein is CASSLGQGRDEQFF.

This sequence joins TRBV2 and TRBJ2-5, with D maybe TRBD2 (5 bases). Trimming removed 1 base from V and 1 base from J, with 7 bases in between. Germline lookup yields CDR1 SNHLY and CDR2 FYNNEI. The CDR3 length is 14 residues. CDR3 loop: CASSEVGVQETQYF. The CDR3, as DNA: TGTGCCAGCAGTGAAGTCGGGGTCCAAGAGACCCAGTACTTC.

This clone was seen only a few times. The gene calls are TRBV20-1 and TRBJ2-7, with D maybe TRBD1 (5 bases). Germline CDR1 reads DFQATT; CDR2 reads SNEGSKA (reference sequence). Trimming took 3 bases from V and 6 from J, leaving 9 bases between them. The CDR3 length is 11 residues. For the CDR3, the DNA is TGCAGTGCTAGGTTAGGGGTCGAGCAGTACGTC. This codes for CSARLGVEQYV.

There are a few counts of this clone. The chain links TRBV28 to TRBJ2-7; TRBD1 matches at 7 bases. The CDR3 loop spans 14 amino acids. Germline values: CDR1 MDHEN, CDR2 SYDVKM. V lost 8 bases to trimming and J lost 1 base; unmatched junction nucleotides: 8. CDR3 bases: TGTGCCAGCCTACAAAAGGACAGGTCCTACGAGCAGTACTTC. This encodes CASLQKDRSYEQYF.

A few counts support this clone. The V and J genes are TRBV19 and TRBJ1-1; a weak D match, TRBD1 (5 bases). Germline V lookup: CDR1 LNHDA, CDR2 SQIVND (reference sequence). The V and J ends lost 8 bases and 1 base respectively, with 8 bases between them. The CDR3 has 12 amino acids. CDR3 nucleotide sequence: TGTGCCAGTTCGGACACGAACACTGAAGCTTTCTTT. Amino acid sequence: CASSDTNTEAFF.

This chain joins TRBV4-3 and TRBJ1-2; D uncertain. V was trimmed by 2 bases and J by 6 bases, leaving 10 bases between them. The germline V gene encodes CDR1 LGHNA and CDR2 YSLEER. The CDR3 loop spans 13 amino acids. The CDR3 loop is CASSQSTQDGYTF. The DNA of the CDR3 is TGCGCCAGCAGCCAAAGTACACAAGATGGCTACACCTTC.

The J gene is TRBJ2-5, the V gene TRBV30; 13 bases agree with TRBD2. The CDR3 is made up of 15 amino acids. Germline CDR1 GTSNPN, CDR2 SVGIG (reference sequence). Trimming cost V 0 bases and J 5 bases; bases outside gene matches: 3. The chain's CDR3 is CAWSVLAGGWETQYF. CDR3 nucleotides: TGTGCCTGGAGTGTACTAGCGGGAGGGTGGGAGACCCAGTACTTC.

This clone has only a few counts. The J gene is TRBJ2-7, the V gene TRBV6-5; TRBD1 might be the D (6 bases). Trimming cost V 5 bases and J 6 bases, with 17 bases left between them. CDR1 and CDR2 from the germline V gene are MNHEY and SVGAGI. The length of the CDR3 is 14 residues. The chain's CDR3 is CASSKNRDLGEQYF. CDR3 coding DNA: TGTGCCAGCAGTAAAAACAGGGATTTGGGCGAGCAGTACTTC.

The V and J genes are TRBV6-6 and TRBJ2-1; weak D call: TRBD2 (5 bases). This CDR3 comprises 13 residues. Deletions cut 6 bases from V and 7 bases from J, with 13 bases between. Per the germline V gene, CDR1 is MNHNY and CDR2 is SVGAGI (reference sequence). In DNA, the CDR3 is TGTGCCAGCAGGCAAGGGCTAGCTAATGAGCAGTTCTTC. Translation: CASRQGLANEQFF.

This clone came up a few times. The chain carries TRBV28 and TRBJ1-2, with 8 bases that match TRBD1. CDR1 and CDR2 from the germline V gene are MDHEN and SYDVKM. The CDR3 extends over 12 amino acids. V lost 6 bases, J lost 5 bases, and 2 bases stayed unmatched. The CDR3 bases are TGTGCCAGCAGCGGGACAGGATATGGCTACACCTTC. Translated, it gives CASSGTGYGYTF.

J is TRBJ2-1 and V is TRBV7-9, with 8 bases identical to TRBD1. Germline-derived CDR1 and CDR2 are SEHNR and FQNEAQ (reference sequence). Trimming at V came to 5 bases and at J to 12 bases, leaving 3 bases not matched to a gene. The CDR3 is 11 amino acids. The CDR3 nucleotides read TGTGCCAGCAGCCCGGACAGGGTGCAGTTCTTC. Protein sequence: CASSPDRVQFF.

This clone was counted a single time. The rearrangement joins TRBV5-1 to TRBJ2-3; TRBD2 matches 7 bases. Per the germline V gene, CDR1 is SGHRS and CDR2 is YFSETQ. The CDR3 length is 16 residues. The V gene end was trimmed by 5 bases and the J gene end by 6 bases; junction bases not matched to a gene: 15. The CDR3 region has the DNA TGCGCCAGCAGATGGAGGGAGGGCCTGGCTGGCGATACGCAGTATTTT. Its protein is CASRWREGLAGDTQYF.

CDR3: CSVVLSSAAEQFF. The CDR3 region has the DNA TGCAGCGTTGTCTTGAGTTCGGCGGCTGAGCAGTTCTTC. The rearrangement joins TRBV29-1 to TRBJ2-1; no reliable D call. The ends were cut back, 4 bases at V and 9 bases at J, with 16 bases in the middle. Germline CDR1 is SQVTM and CDR2 is ANQGSEA. This CDR3 has 13 residues.

The chain links TRBV19 to TRBJ1-3; D remains unclear. CDR3 length equals 15 residues. Trimming removed 3 bases at V and 0 bases at J, with 9 bases between. Per the germline V gene, CDR1 is LNHDA and CDR2 is SQIVND (reference sequence). DNA of the CDR3: TGTGCCAGTAGTATTCGACGGGACTCTGGAAACACCATATATTTT. Its translation: CASSIRRDSGNTIYF.